This T cell receptor (beta chain) appears in the sequencing data of a study of radiotherapy plus CTLA-4 blockade in lung cancer. Study background: Objective responses were observed in 15% to 20% of patients, and disease control was achieved by about 30%. Findings of the study overall: Per reports, early blood T cell clone dynamics, plus interferon-beta, forecast response most strongly.

V lost 10 bases and J 5 bases, leaving 20 bases between the germline ends. This CDR3 has 14 residues. In germline, CDR1 is MDHEN, CDR2 SYDVKM. Regarding this clone: Its target is unknown.

Measured with immunoSEQ multiplex PCR; TCRdb has only the in-frame clones, and not every one. The sample has about 78,000 clones; around 87% are singletons. Patients had chemo-refractory metastatic non-small-cell lung cancer and received focal radiation plus CTLA-4 blockade that used ipilimumab. This TCR came from a human donor with non-small cell lung cancer who had stable disease on radiotherapy plus ipilimumab. This chain uses TRBV28 with TRBJ1-2; no reliable D call. Sequenced material: peripheral blood, taken from a patient treated with radiotherapy plus ipilimumab. The CDR3 bases are TGTGCCACTCTACAGTCCCATATTGGATATGGCTACACCTTC. This translates into CATLQSHIGYGYTF.